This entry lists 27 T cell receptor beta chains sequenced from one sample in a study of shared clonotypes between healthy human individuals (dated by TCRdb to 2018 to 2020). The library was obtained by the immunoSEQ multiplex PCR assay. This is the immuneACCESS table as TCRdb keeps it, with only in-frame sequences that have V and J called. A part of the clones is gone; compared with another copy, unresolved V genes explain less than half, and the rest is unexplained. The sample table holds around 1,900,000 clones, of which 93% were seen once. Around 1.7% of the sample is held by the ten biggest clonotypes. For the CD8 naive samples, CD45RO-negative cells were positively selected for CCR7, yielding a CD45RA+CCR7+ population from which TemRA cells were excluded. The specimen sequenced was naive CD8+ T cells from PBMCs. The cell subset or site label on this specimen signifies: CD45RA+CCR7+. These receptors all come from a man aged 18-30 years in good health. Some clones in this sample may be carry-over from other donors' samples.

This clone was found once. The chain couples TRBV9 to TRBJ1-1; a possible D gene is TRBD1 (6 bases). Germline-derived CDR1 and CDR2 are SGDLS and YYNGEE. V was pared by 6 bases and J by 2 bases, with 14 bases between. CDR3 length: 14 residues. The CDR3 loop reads CASNAGTPNTEAFF. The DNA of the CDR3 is TGTGCCAGCAACGCCGGGACACCCAACACTGAAGCTTTCTTT.

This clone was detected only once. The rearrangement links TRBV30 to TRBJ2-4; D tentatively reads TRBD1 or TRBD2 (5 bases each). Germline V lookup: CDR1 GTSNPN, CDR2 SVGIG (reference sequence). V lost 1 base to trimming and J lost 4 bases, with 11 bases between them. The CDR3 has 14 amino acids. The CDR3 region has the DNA TGTGCCTGGAGTGCAGGGACGACTAAAAACATTCAGTACTTC. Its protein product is CAWSAGTTKNIQYF.

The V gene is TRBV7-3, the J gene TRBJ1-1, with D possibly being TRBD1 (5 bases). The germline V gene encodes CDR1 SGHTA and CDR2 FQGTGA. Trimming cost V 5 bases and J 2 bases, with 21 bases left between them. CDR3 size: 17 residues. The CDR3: CASSPSPRQGINTEAFF. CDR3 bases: TGTGCCAGCAGCCCCAGCCCCCGTCAGGGCATCAACACTGAAGCTTTCTTT.

CDR3 residues: CASSRTQSESEAFF. Here the CDR3 DNA reads TGTGCCAGCTCAAGGACGCAGTCCGAATCTGAAGCTTTCTTT. The chain couples TRBV6-1 to TRBJ1-1, with D unclear. Per the germline V gene, CDR1 is MNHNS and CDR2 is SASEGT. The CDR3 length is 14 residues. The ends were cut back, 8 bases at V and 6 bases at J, with 19 bases in the middle.

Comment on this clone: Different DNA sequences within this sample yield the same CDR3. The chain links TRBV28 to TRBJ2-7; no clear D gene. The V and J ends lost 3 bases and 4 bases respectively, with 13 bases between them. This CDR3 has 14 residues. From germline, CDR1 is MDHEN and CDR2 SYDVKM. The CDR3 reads CASSLGLGSYEQYF. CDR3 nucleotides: TGTGCCAGCAGTTTGGGTTTGGGCTCATACGAGCAGTACTTC.

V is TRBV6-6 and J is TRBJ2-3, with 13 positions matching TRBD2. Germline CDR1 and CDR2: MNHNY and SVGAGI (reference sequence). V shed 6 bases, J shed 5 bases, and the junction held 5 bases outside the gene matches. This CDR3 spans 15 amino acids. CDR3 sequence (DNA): TGTGCCAGCAGACTAGCGGGAGGGCTTGAAGATACGCAGTATTTT. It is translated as CASRLAGGLEDTQYF.

The CDR3 region is CASSLYQQETQYF. In DNA form, the CDR3 reads TGTGCCAGCAGCTTATATCAGCAAGAGACCCAGTACTTC. The J gene is TRBJ2-5, the V gene TRBV7-8; no clear D gene. Trimming shortened V by 2 bases and J by 2 bases, and 6 bases separated the two germline ends. This CDR3 comprises 13 residues. Germline CDR1 is SGHVS and CDR2 is FQNEAQ. The complete variable domain, with remaining parts taken from reference TRBV7-8 and TRBJ2-5, reads GAGVSQSPRYKVAKRGQDVALRCDPISGHVSLFWYQQALGQGPEFLTYFQNEAQLDKSGLPSDRFFAERPEGSVSTLKIQRTQQEDSAVYLCASSLYQQETQYFGPGTRLLVL.

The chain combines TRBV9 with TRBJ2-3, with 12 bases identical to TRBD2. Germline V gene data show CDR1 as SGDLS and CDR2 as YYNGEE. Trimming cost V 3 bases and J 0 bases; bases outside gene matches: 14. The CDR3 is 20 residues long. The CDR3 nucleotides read TGTGCCAGCAGCGAGAGAGGGGCCGGGACTAGCGGGCCTAGCACAGATACGCAGTATTTT. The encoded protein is CASSERGAGTSGPSTDTQYF.

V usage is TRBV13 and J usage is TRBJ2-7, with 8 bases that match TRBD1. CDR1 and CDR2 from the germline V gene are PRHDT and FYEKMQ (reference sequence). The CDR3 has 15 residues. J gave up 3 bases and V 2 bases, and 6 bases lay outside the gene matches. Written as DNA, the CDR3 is TGTGCCAGCAGCTTAACCGGGACAGGAATCTACGAGCAGTACTTC. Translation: CASSLTGTGIYEQYF.

Here the CDR3 reads CASSLRFGSSYEQYF. The CDR3, as DNA: TGTGCCAGCAGTTTAAGGTTCGGGAGCTCCTACGAGCAGTACTTC. The V gene is TRBV28, the J gene TRBJ2-7; D might be TRBD2 (6 bases). V lost 2 bases, J lost 0 bases, and 11 bases lay in between. From germline, CDR1 is MDHEN and CDR2 SYDVKM. CDR3 length: 15 amino acids.

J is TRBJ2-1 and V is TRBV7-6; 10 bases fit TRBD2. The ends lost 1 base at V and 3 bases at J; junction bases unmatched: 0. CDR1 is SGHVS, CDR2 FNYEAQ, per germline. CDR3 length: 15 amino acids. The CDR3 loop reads CASSLVAGGYNEQFF. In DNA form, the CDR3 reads TGTGCCAGCAGCTTAGTAGCGGGAGGCTACAATGAGCAGTTCTTC.

The CDR3 region has the DNA TGTGCCAGCAGGGCGGGGACAGATACGCAGTATTTT. Encoded protein: CASRAGTDTQYF. V and J are TRBV9 and TRBJ2-3; D is possibly TRBD2 (6 bases). CDR1 and CDR2 from the germline V gene are SGDLS and YYNGEE. This CDR3 has 12 residues. V lost 5 bases to trimming and J lost 3 bases, with 7 bases between them.

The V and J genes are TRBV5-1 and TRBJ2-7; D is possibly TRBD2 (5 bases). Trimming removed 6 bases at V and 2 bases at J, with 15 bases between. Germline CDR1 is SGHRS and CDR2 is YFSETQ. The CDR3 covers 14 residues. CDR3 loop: CASKATTGTYEQYF. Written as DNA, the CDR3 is TGCGCCAGCAAGGCGACTACCGGAACCTACGAGCAGTACTTC. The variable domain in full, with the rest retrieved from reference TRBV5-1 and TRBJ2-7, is KAGVTQTPRYLIKTRGQQVTLSCSPISGHRSVSWYQQTPGQGLQFLFEYFSETQRNKGNFPGRFSGRQFSNSRSEMNVSTLELGDSALYLCASKATTGTYEQYFGPGTRLTVT.

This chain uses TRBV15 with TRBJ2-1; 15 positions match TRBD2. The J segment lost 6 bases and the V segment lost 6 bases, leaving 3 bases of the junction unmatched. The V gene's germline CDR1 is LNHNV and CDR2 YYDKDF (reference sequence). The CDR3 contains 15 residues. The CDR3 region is CATSPGLAGGNEQFF. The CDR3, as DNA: TGTGCCACCAGTCCGGGACTAGCGGGAGGCAATGAGCAGTTCTTC.

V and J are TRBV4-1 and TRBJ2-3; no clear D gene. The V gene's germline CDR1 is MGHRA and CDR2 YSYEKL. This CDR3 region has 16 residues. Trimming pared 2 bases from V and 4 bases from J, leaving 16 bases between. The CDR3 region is CASSQKASTGADTQYF. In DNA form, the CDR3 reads TGCGCCAGCAGCCAAAAGGCCAGTACTGGCGCAGATACGCAGTATTTT.

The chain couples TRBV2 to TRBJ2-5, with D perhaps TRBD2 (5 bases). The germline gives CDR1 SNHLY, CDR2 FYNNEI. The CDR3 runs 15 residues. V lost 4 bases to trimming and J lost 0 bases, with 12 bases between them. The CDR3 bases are TGTGCCAGCAGTGTTTCCGGCGGGTACCAAGAGACCCAGTACTTC. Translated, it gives CASSVSGGYQETQYF.

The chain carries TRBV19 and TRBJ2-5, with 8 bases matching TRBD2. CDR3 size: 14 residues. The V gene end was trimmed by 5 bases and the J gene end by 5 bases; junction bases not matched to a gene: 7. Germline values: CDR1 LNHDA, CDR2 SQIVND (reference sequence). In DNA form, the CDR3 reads TGTGCCAGTAGTCCCGCGGGGGGTCTTGAGACCCAGTACTTC. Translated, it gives CASSPAGGLETQYF. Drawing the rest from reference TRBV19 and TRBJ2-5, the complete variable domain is DGGITQSPKYLFRKEGQNVTLSCEQNLNHDAMYWYRQDPGQGLRLIYYSQIVNDFQKGDIAEGYSVSREKKESFPLTVTSAQKNPTAFYLCASSPAGGLETQYFGPGTRLLVL.

The CDR3 nucleotides read TGTGCCAGCACTACTGCGGGAGGTTTACAGACCCAGTACTTC. Translation: CASTTAGGLQTQYF. The rearrangement joins TRBV6-5 to TRBJ2-5; 8 nucleotides agree with TRBD2. The CDR3 sequence is 14 residues long. With V trimmed by 7 bases and J by 6 bases, 10 bases remained unmatched. Germline V CDR1 and CDR2: MNHEY, SVGAGI.

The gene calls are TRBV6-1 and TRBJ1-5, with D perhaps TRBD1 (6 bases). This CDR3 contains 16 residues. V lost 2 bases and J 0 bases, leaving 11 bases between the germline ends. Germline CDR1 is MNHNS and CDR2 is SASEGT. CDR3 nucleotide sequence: TGTGCCAGCAGTGAATGGGGGCCGAGTAGCAATCAGCCCCAGCATTTT. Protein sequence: CASSEWGPSSNQPQHF.

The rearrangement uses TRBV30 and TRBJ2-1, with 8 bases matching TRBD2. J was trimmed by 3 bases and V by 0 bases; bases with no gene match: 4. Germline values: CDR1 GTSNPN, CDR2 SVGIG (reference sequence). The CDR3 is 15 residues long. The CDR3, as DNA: TGTGCCTGGAGTGTGAGGGCGGGAGGCTACAATGAGCAGTTCTTC. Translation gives CAWSVRAGGYNEQFF.

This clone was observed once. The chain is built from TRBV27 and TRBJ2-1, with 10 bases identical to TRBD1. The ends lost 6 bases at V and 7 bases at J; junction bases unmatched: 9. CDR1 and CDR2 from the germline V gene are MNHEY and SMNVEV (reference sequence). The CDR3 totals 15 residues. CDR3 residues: CASSPTGGSGNEQFF. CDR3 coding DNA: TGTGCCAGCAGCCCGACAGGGGGCTCAGGGAATGAGCAGTTCTTC.

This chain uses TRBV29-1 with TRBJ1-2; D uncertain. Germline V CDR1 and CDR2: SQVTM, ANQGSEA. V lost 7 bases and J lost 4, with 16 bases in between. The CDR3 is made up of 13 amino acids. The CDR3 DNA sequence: TGCAGCGCCCGGATCCCGAGCGGCTATGGCTACACCTTC. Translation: CSARIPSGYGYTF.

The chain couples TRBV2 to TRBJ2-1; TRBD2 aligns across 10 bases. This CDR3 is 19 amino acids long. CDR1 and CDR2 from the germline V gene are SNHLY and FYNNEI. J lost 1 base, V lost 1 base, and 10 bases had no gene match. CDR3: CASSEGGSGRDHSYNEQFF. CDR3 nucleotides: TGTGCCAGCAGTGAAGGTGGGAGCGGGAGGGACCATTCCTACAATGAGCAGTTCTTC.

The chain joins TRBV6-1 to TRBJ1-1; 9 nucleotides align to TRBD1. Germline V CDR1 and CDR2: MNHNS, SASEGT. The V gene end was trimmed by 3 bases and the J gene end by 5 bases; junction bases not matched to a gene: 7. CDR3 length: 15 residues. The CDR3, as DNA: TGTGCCAGCAGTGAGGAGACAGGGGGTGGAACTGAAGCTTTCTTT. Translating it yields CASSEETGGGTEAFF.

The CDR3 nucleotides read TGTGCCAGCAGCCCAAGGACTAGCGGGAGGCCCTACGAGCAGTACTTC. Amino acid sequence: CASSPRTSGRPYEQYF. The V gene is TRBV7-2, the J gene TRBJ2-7; 14 bases fit TRBD2. Germline assignment: CDR1 SGHTA and CDR2 FQGNSA. Unmatched junction bases numbered 5, after V lost 5 bases and J lost 2 bases. The CDR3 is 16 residues long.

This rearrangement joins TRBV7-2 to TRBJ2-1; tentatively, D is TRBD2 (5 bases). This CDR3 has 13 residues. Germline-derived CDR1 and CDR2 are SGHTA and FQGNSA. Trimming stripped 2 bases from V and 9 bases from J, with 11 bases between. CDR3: CASSLLSGSEQFF. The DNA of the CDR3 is TGTGCCAGCAGCTTACTGAGTGGGAGTGAGCAGTTCTTC.

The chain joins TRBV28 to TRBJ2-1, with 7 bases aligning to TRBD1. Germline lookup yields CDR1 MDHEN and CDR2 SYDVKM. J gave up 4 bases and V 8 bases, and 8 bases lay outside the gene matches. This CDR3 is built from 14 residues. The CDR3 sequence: CASYPGRGYNEQFF. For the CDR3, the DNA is TGTGCCAGCTACCCTGGCAGGGGGTACAATGAGCAGTTCTTC.